A single sample gave rise to the 21 T cell receptor beta chains below, sequenced in a study of blood T cell repertoires in COVID-19. Data came from immunoSEQ multiplex PCR; TCRdb stores just in-frame clones and leaves some out. The sample includes roughly 220,000 clones, 86% of them seen just once. The sequencing input was peripheral blood. The receptors originated from a woman in her 50s with COVID-19, enrolled during active disease.

Only one count was recorded for this clone. The CDR3 bases are TGTGCCAGCAGCAAACGGGGGGAAAGGTCGTCGCTGGGAAACACCATATATTTT. Encoded protein: CASSKRGERSSLGNTIYF. The gene calls are TRBV11-2 and TRBJ1-3, with D tentatively TRBD1 (5 bases). Trimming pared 5 bases from V and 4 bases from J, leaving 24 bases between. The CDR3 spans 18 residues. Germline CDR1 reads SGHAT; CDR2 reads FQNNGV.

The chain recombines TRBV19 with TRBJ1-1; D not resolved. The CDR3 runs to 15 residues. V lost 7 bases, J lost 5 bases, and 20 bases lay in between. From germline, CDR1 is LNHDA and CDR2 SQIVND (reference sequence). The CDR3 DNA sequence: TGTGCCAGTACGAGAGGCTGGTCCAAGAGGACTGAAGCTTTCTTT. Its protein is CASTRGWSKRTEAFF.

This sequence joins TRBV5-1 and TRBJ1-4; the D gene is possibly TRBD1 (5 bases). Germline CDR1 and CDR2: SGHRS and YFSETQ. The V gene lost 3 bases and the J gene lost 6 bases, with 12 bases spanning the gap. This CDR3 region has 14 residues. CDR3 sequence: CASSYRGSDEKLFF. The CDR3 DNA is TGCGCCAGCAGCTACCGGGGGTCGGATGAAAAACTGTTTTTT.

J is TRBJ2-7 and V is TRBV2; D ambiguous. The V end was cut by 0 bases, the J end by 0 bases, with 6 bases between. The germline V gene encodes CDR1 SNHLY and CDR2 FYNNEI. This CDR3 is built from 14 residues. CDR3 nucleotide sequence: TGTGCCAGCAGTGAAGCTGGCAACTCCTACGAGCAGTACTTC. It translates to CASSEAGNSYEQYF.

V gene TRBV27 combines with J gene TRBJ1-1; D gene uncertain. The V end was cut by 7 bases, the J end by 8 bases, with 20 bases between. Germline V gene data show CDR1 as MNHEY and CDR2 as SMNVEV (reference sequence). The CDR3 length is 14 residues. The CDR3 nucleotides are TGTGCCAGCACCTCCGGAGGCACCTCTCAGGAAGCTTTCTTT. Translating gives CASTSGGTSQEAFF.

This chain uses TRBV11-3 with TRBJ2-3; 7 bases map to TRBD2. V dropped 5 bases and J dropped 0; count of bases not matched to a gene: 5. Germline V gene data show CDR1 as SGHNT and CDR2 as YENEEA. This CDR3 is built from 15 residues. CDR3 in amino acids: CASSQGLVSTDTQYF. Written as DNA, the CDR3 is TGTGCCAGCAGCCAAGGACTAGTCAGCACAGATACGCAGTATTTT.

The chain is built from TRBV7-8 and TRBJ2-1, with 7 bases identical to TRBD1. With 4 bases clipped from V and 3 bases from J, the junction kept 3 bases outside the gene matches. The CDR3 runs 14 residues. Germline V lookup: CDR1 SGHVS, CDR2 FQNEAQ. CDR3 nucleotides: TGTGCCAGCAGCTCAAGGGACAGCTACAATGAGCAGTTCTTC. This translates into CASSSRDSYNEQFF.

CDR3 amino acids: CAWSVASGLGWYGYTF. The CDR3 DNA reads TGTGCCTGGAGTGTAGCGTCCGGGTTGGGTTGGTATGGCTACACCTTC. This chain connects TRBV30 to TRBJ1-2; D not certain. The V gene's germline CDR1 is GTSNPN and CDR2 SVGIG (reference sequence). Trimming removed 0 bases at V and 5 bases at J, with 19 bases between. The CDR3 is made up of 16 amino acids. The variable domain in full, with the rest retrieved from reference TRBV30 and TRBJ1-2, is SQTIHQWPATLVQPVGSPLSLECTVEGTSNPNLYWYRQAAGRGLQLLFYSVGIGQISSEVPQNLSASRPQDRQFILSSKKLLLSDSGFYLCAWSVASGLGWYGYTFGSGTRLTVV.

As regards this clone: Different DNA sequences within this sample yield the same CDR3. This chain links TRBV5-1 with TRBJ1-5, with a tentative D call TRBD1 (5 bases). V was cut by 0 bases and J by 1 base, with 11 bases left in between. This CDR3 comprises 16 residues. The germline CDR1 and CDR2 sequences are SGHRS and YFSETQ. The CDR3 region is CASSLGSGGSNQPQHF. As DNA, the CDR3 is TGCGCCAGCAGCTTGGGATCGGGGGGAAGCAATCAGCCCCAGCATTTT. The full variable domain, rest sourced from reference TRBV5-1 and TRBJ1-5, is KAGVTQTPRYLIKTRGQQVTLSCSPISGHRSVSWYQQTPGQGLQFLFEYFSETQRNKGNFPGRFSGRQFSNSRSEMNVSTLELGDSALYLCASSLGSGGSNQPQHFGDGTRLSIL.

The chain combines TRBV7-6 with TRBJ2-3; 10 bases align to TRBD2. CDR1 and CDR2 from the germline V gene are SGHVS and FNYEAQ. This CDR3 region has 17 residues. With 4 bases clipped from V and 1 base from J, the junction kept 8 bases outside the gene matches. The CDR3 sequence: CASSSSGGAVGTDTQYF. The CDR3 DNA is TGTGCCAGCAGCTCCAGCGGGGGGGCGGTCGGCACAGATACGCAGTATTTT.

As for this clone: This same CDR3 is encoded by further DNA sequences in the sample. The chain links TRBV19 to TRBJ1-1, with D unclear. With 3 bases removed from V and 1 base from J, the gap between germline ends came to 6 bases. The germline CDR1 and CDR2 sequences are LNHDA and SQIVND (reference sequence). This CDR3 spans 13 amino acids. The CDR3 region is CASSIMANTEAFF. The CDR3 DNA reads as TGTGCCAGTAGTATCATGGCGAACACTGAAGCTTTCTTT.

This chain uses TRBV4-1 with TRBJ2-5; D may be TRBD2 (5 bases). Trimming took off 1 base at V and 4 bases at J, with 10 bases between the two ends. This CDR3 has 14 residues. The germline V gene encodes CDR1 MGHRA and CDR2 YSYEKL. The CDR3 loop is CASSQGSRGETQYF. In DNA, the CDR3 is TGCGCCAGCAGCCAAGGCAGCCGGGGAGAGACCCAGTACTTC.

J is TRBJ1-2 and V is TRBV6-6; D uncertain. CDR3 length: 16 amino acids. The ends were cut back, 0 bases at V and 2 bases at J, with 13 bases in the middle. Germline CDR1 reads MNHNY; CDR2 reads SVGAGI (reference sequence). CDR3 amino acids: CASSYSTQRGNYGYTF. The CDR3, as DNA: TGTGCCAGCAGTTACTCGACGCAGCGGGGAAACTATGGCTACACCTTC.

V and J are TRBV24-1 and TRBJ1-2; 10 bases agree with TRBD1. The V segment lost 2 bases and the J segment 3 bases; nucleotides outside the gene matches: 5. CDR3 size: 16 residues. Germline CDR1 KGHDR, CDR2 SFDVKD. The CDR3 nucleotides are TGTGCCACCAGTGATTCGGGACAGGGGATACACTATGGCTACACCTTC. As protein: CATSDSGQGIHYGYTF.

The V call is TRBV5-1, the J call TRBJ2-6; D ambiguous. V gave up 4 bases and J gave up 0 bases, with 11 bases separating them. The CDR3 has 16 residues. Germline values: CDR1 SGHRS, CDR2 YFSETQ. The CDR3 loop is CASSPASTSGANVLTF. In DNA, the CDR3 is TGCGCCAGCAGCCCCGCTTCTACCTCTGGGGCCAACGTCCTGACTTTC.

The V call is TRBV10-3, the J call TRBJ2-1, with TRBD2 as a possible D gene (7 bases). This CDR3 region has 14 residues. From germline, CDR1 is ENHRY and CDR2 SYGVKD. The V and J ends lost 7 bases and 7 bases respectively, with 17 bases between them. CDR3: CAINRGADRNEQFF. The DNA of the CDR3 is TGTGCCATCAACCGGGGGGCCGATCGGAATGAGCAGTTCTTC.

The chain recombines TRBV24-1 with TRBJ2-1; D gene unclear. With 3 bases removed from V and 0 bases from J, the gap between germline ends came to 8 bases. CDR3 length: 15 residues. Looked up from germline, CDR1 is KGHDR and CDR2 is SFDVKD. The CDR3 region is CATSDPPGSYNEQFF. In DNA, the CDR3 is TGTGCCACCAGTGATCCGCCGGGCTCCTACAATGAGCAGTTCTTC.

The chain has TRBV6-2 or TRBV6-3 and TRBJ2-1, with 7 bases lining up with TRBD2. The length of the CDR3 is 14 residues. Trimming cost V 2 bases and J 9 bases; bases outside gene matches: 7. Germline V gives CDR1 MNHEY, CDR2 SVGEGT. In DNA, the CDR3 is TGTGCCAGCAGTTACACGACTAGCTTGTCTGAGCAGTTCTTC. This codes for CASSYTTSLSEQFF.

This clone was detected only once. One end of the junction fails to match germline, which may point to a read error. This chain joins TRBV27 and TRBJ1-2, with 7 bases aligning to TRBD1. Germline V gene data show CDR1 as MNHEY and CDR2 as SMNVEV (reference sequence). This CDR3 is built from 14 residues. CDR3 loop: CASRLLGQPYGYTF. CDR3 in DNA: TGTGCCAGCCGTTTATTGGGACAGCCGTATGGCTACACCTTC.

V gene TRBV7-3 combines with J gene TRBJ1-2; D possibly corresponds to TRBD1 (6 bases). V was trimmed by 5 bases and J by 4 bases, leaving 11 bases between them. The CDR3 is made up of 13 amino acids. CDR1 and CDR2 (germline): SGHTA, FQGTGA. CDR3 sequence reads: CASSLDSRYGYTF. The CDR3 DNA is TGTGCCAGCAGCCTGGACAGCCGCTATGGCTACACCTTC.

The chain recombines TRBV10-1 with TRBJ2-1; 8 bases align to TRBD2. In germline, CDR1 is WNHNN, CDR2 SYGVQD (reference sequence). There are 12 residues in the CDR3. The junction had 6 bases not matched to a gene; V was cut back by 10 bases and J by 7 bases. CDR3 in amino acids: CATPGGPNEQFF. The CDR3 DNA reads as TGCGCCACCCCGGGGGGGCCTAATGAGCAGTTCTTC.